The rows below give T cell receptor beta chains drawn from one sample of a study of blood T cell repertoires in COVID-19. TCRdb's table, derived via immunoSEQ multiplex PCR, lists solely in-frame clones and lacks some. The sample contains 100,000 or so clones, roughly 82% of which appear only once. The sequencing sample was made of peripheral blood. The receptors were gathered from a man aged 65 to 85 with active or convalescent COVID-19. The CDR3 runs from the conserved cysteine through the conserved F or W. The order of the fields is CDR3 protein, V gene, J gene.

CDR3 protein: CASSLGQGLNTEAFF
V gene: TRBV5-1
J gene: TRBJ1-1

CDR3 protein: CASRSNQETQYF
V gene: TRBV12-5
J gene: TRBJ2-5

CDR3 protein: CASTSSGGLTDTQYF
V gene: TRBV19
J gene: TRBJ2-3

CDR3 protein: CASSPASGIQYF
V gene: TRBV6-5
J gene: TRBJ2-4

CDR3 protein: CASSQTSGGYTF
V gene: TRBV3-1/TRBV3-2
J gene: TRBJ1-2

CDR3 protein: CASSLGQGAGYTF
V gene: TRBV7-2
J gene: TRBJ1-2

CDR3 protein: CASNRESNQPQHF
V gene: TRBV19
J gene: TRBJ1-5

CDR3 protein: CATSRGQGRVNQPQHF
V gene: TRBV15
J gene: TRBJ1-5

CDR3 protein: CASSLGTGGLNEQYF
V gene: TRBV7-9
J gene: TRBJ2-7

CDR3 protein: CASSQDYSINYGYTF
V gene: TRBV4-2
J gene: TRBJ1-2

CDR3 protein: CSARSPRVLTF
V gene: TRBV20-1
J gene: TRBJ2-6

CDR3 protein: CASSLLPTGRRNQPQHF
V gene: TRBV27
J gene: TRBJ1-5

CDR3 protein: CASSGGPGVRDTQYF
V gene: TRBV11-2
J gene: TRBJ2-3

CDR3 protein: CASSSGTGNRNEQFF
V gene: TRBV11-3
J gene: TRBJ2-1

CDR3 protein: CSVGTANYGYTF
V gene: TRBV29-1
J gene: TRBJ1-2

CDR3 protein: CASSNLIGQGGTGELFF
V gene: TRBV5-4
J gene: TRBJ2-2

CDR3 protein: CASSSGHYNEQFF
V gene: TRBV5-1
J gene: TRBJ2-1

CDR3 protein: CASSYSRTSGSYEQYF
V gene: TRBV6-5
J gene: TRBJ2-7

CDR3 protein: CATSGGAGDNEQFF
V gene: TRBV24-1
J gene: TRBJ2-1

CDR3 protein: CASSFGVTGELFF
V gene: TRBV11-3
J gene: TRBJ2-2

CDR3 protein: CASSLSHQETQYF
V gene: TRBV7-8
J gene: TRBJ2-5

CDR3 protein: CASSRGRDSGNSPLHF
V gene: TRBV5-5
J gene: TRBJ1-6

CDR3 protein: CASSQDGTNRYEQYF
V gene: TRBV14
J gene: TRBJ2-7

CDR3 protein: CASSPGHRATDTQYF
V gene: TRBV4-3
J gene: TRBJ2-3

CDR3 protein: CASSEGGSNTEAFF
V gene: TRBV6-4
J gene: TRBJ1-1

CDR3 protein: CASSQAGGSYNEQFF
V gene: TRBV4-1
J gene: TRBJ2-1

CDR3 protein: CSVGGQGGYTF
V gene: TRBV29-1
J gene: TRBJ1-2

CDR3 protein: CASSRRQTPNYGYTF
V gene: TRBV3-1/TRBV3-2
J gene: TRBJ1-2

CDR3 protein: CASSPGERETQYF
V gene: TRBV12-3/TRBV12-4
J gene: TRBJ2-5

CDR3 protein: CASSDTTGVTEAFF
V gene: TRBV6-4
J gene: TRBJ1-1

CDR3 protein: CASSLMTGRETQYF
V gene: TRBV7-2
J gene: TRBJ2-5

CDR3 protein: CASRRGQRTTMQYF
V gene: TRBV6-5
J gene: TRBJ2-7

CDR3 protein: CATSRGSGGVYGYTF
V gene: TRBV15
J gene: TRBJ1-2

CDR3 protein: CASSPTVEIQGSYGYTF
V gene: TRBV5-1
J gene: TRBJ1-2

CDR3 protein: CASRGFGNRGSRAPDTQYF
V gene: TRBV19
J gene: TRBJ2-3

CDR3 protein: CASSQDGTGTFGANVLTF
V gene: TRBV4-1
J gene: TRBJ2-6

CDR3 protein: CASSEGGSIYEQYF
V gene: TRBV10-1
J gene: TRBJ2-7

CDR3 protein: CASSLGLAGTGELFF
V gene: TRBV7-2
J gene: TRBJ2-2

CDR3 protein: CASSLEAGANYGYTF
V gene: TRBV7-8
J gene: TRBJ1-2

CDR3 protein: CASSLGAGQGVEQYF
V gene: TRBV11-3
J gene: TRBJ2-7

CDR3 protein: CASRHSGATDTQYF
V gene: TRBV7-6
J gene: TRBJ2-3

CDR3 protein: CASSPTGRRDYGYTF
V gene: TRBV18
J gene: TRBJ1-2

CDR3 protein: CASSEAGAGGRSNQPQHF
V gene: TRBV2
J gene: TRBJ1-5

CDR3 protein: CASRARVVNYGYTF
V gene: TRBV6-5
J gene: TRBJ1-2

CDR3 protein: CASSPKQGFGYTF
V gene: TRBV18
J gene: TRBJ1-2